What follows are 32 T cell receptor beta chains derived from one specimen sequenced in a study of neurological immune-mediated disorders. Time point reported: longitudinal time-point 3. TCRdb re-called the 5' RACE reads with MiXCR, one entry per CDR3 protein. The sample shows 93,000 or so distinct CDR3 sequences, 10% to 11% of them seen only once. The sample consisted of PBMCs. These receptor sequences come from a female donor with HTLV-1-associated myelopathy (HAM/TSP).

This clonotype was seen many times. This rearrangement joins TRBV7-2 to TRBJ2-6; TRBD2 matches 7 bases. Germline CDR1 reads SGHTA; CDR2 reads FQGNSA. CDR3 length: 15 amino acids. V shed 3 bases, J shed 1 base, and the junction held 0 bases outside the gene matches. CDR3 in amino acids: CASSFGGSGANVLTF. The DNA of the CDR3 is TGTGCCAGCAGCTTCGGGGGGTCTGGGGCCAACGTCCTGACTTTC.

Note on this clonotype: Since a much larger clone is just one base distant, this may be a read error. The conserved closing phenylalanine or tryptophan is absent in this CDR3, likely reflecting a read error. V gene TRBV5-5 combines with J gene TRBJ1-4; D is ambiguous. The V end lost 0 bases, the J end lost 3 bases, and 6 bases lay between the germline ends. This CDR3 contains 14 residues. In germline, CDR1 is SGHKS, CDR2 YYEKEE (reference sequence). The CDR3 loop is CASSLDGANEKLFL. Here the CDR3 DNA reads TGTGCCAGCAGCTTGGATGGGGCTAATGAAAAACTGTTTCTT.

In its sample, this clonotype was seen many times. J is TRBJ2-3 and V is TRBV5-1; 7 nucleotides match TRBD2. Germline CDR1 and CDR2: SGHRS and YFSETQ. The CDR3 length is 15 residues. The V segment lost 5 bases and the J segment 1 base; nucleotides outside the gene matches: 7. CDR3 protein: CASRQNLAGTDTQYF. The CDR3 DNA sequence: TGCGCCAGCAGACAAAACCTAGCGGGCACAGATACGCAGTATTTT.

This clonotype came up many times. V and J are TRBV20-1 and TRBJ2-3; no firm D call. Germline CDR1 and CDR2: DFQATT and SNEGSKA (reference sequence). The CDR3 spans 17 residues. The V and J ends lost 8 bases and 2 bases respectively, with 26 bases between them. The CDR3 is CSIPPTRTADPTDTQYF. The CDR3 region has the DNA TGCAGTATCCCGCCGACCAGGACCGCCGACCCCACAGATACGCAGTATTTT.

This clonotype has ten or more counts. Sequence at one end of the junction differs from germline and may be a read error. V is TRBV15 and J is TRBJ2-1; possibly TRBD2 for D (6 bases). Germline CDR1 and CDR2: LNHNV and YYDKDF (reference sequence). CDR3 length: 18 amino acids. The CDR3 protein is CATSRDRAGSPRYNEQFF. The CDR3 nucleotides are TGTGCTACCAGCAGAGATCGTGCGGGGTCACCAAGGTACAATGAGCAGTTCTTC.

This clonotype was recorded many times. The rearrangement joins TRBV15 to TRBJ2-1, with TRBD2 matching over 10 bases. The CDR3 consists of 15 residues. Germline CDR1 is LNHNV and CDR2 is YYDKDF (reference sequence). J gave up 5 bases and V 1 base, and 2 bases lay outside the gene matches. CDR3 protein: CATSRVAGGNNEQFF. Written as DNA, the CDR3 is TGTGCCACCAGCAGAGTAGCGGGGGGAAACAATGAGCAGTTCTTC.

Ten or more counts support this clonotype. The chain joins TRBV9 to TRBJ2-5; 9 bases are a match to TRBD2. The CDR3 sequence is 17 residues long. Germline loops: CDR1 SGDLS, CDR2 YYNGEE. Germline trimming cut 1 base from V and 5 bases from J; bases unmatched to any gene: 12. The CDR3 loop reads CASSVRFGGGGRETQYF. In nucleotides, the CDR3 is TGTGCCAGCAGCGTACGCTTCGGCGGGGGGGGTCGTGAGACCCAGTACTTC.

This chain connects TRBV7-9 to TRBJ2-2; 9 bases are shared with TRBD1. Germline CDR1 SEHNR, CDR2 FQNEAQ (reference sequence). This CDR3 contains 15 residues. The J segment lost 6 bases and the V segment lost 2 bases, leaving 4 bases of the junction unmatched. CDR3 sequence: CASSLTGGYSGELFF. CDR3 bases: TGTGCCAGCAGCTTAACAGGGGGCTATTCCGGGGAGCTGTTTTTT.

This clonotype was found many times. This chain links TRBV29-1 with TRBJ2-2; D not certain. Germline CDR1 SQVTM, CDR2 ANQGSEA. The CDR3 is 11 residues long. Trimming took 5 bases from V and 6 from J, leaving 7 bases between them. The CDR3 protein is CSVFVSGELFF. The CDR3, as DNA: TGCAGCGTTTTCGTCTCCGGGGAGCTGTTTTTT.

This clonotype was recorded at least ten times. This chain joins TRBV7-2 and TRBJ2-7; no reliable D call. This CDR3 is 12 amino acids long. Germline-derived CDR1 and CDR2 are SGHTA and FQGNSA. V shed 1 base and J shed 7 bases, with 8 bases lying between them. The CDR3 protein is CASSLVGLEQYF. The CDR3 bases are TGTGCCAGCAGCTTAGTGGGCCTAGAGCAGTACTTC.

This clonotype was counted at least ten times. J is TRBJ2-1 and V is TRBV29-1, with 9 bases lining up with TRBD1. The CDR3 is 14 amino acids. Germline lookup yields CDR1 SQVTM and CDR2 ANQGSEA. The V and J ends lost 2 bases and 7 bases, in that order; junction bases with no gene match: 6. This CDR3 is CSVENRGLWNEQFF. CDR3 bases: TGCAGCGTTGAAAACAGGGGGCTATGGAATGAGCAGTTCTTC.

This clonotype has only a few counts. The chain joins TRBV7-2 to TRBJ2-7; 11 bases are a match to TRBD1. The CDR3 length is 16 residues. The V gene end was trimmed by 4 bases and the J gene end by 4 bases; junction bases not matched to a gene: 9. The germline CDR1 and CDR2 sequences are SGHTA and FQGNSA. This chain's CDR3 is CASSSPPGQGDYEQYF. CDR3 sequence (DNA): TGTGCCAGCAGCTCCCCCCCGGGACAGGGGGATTACGAGCAGTACTTC.

This clonotype was detected many times. The rearrangement links TRBV10-3 to TRBJ2-2; D is perhaps TRBD2 (7 bases). This CDR3 contains 14 residues. Germline lookup yields CDR1 ENHRY and CDR2 SYGVKD. V was pared by 10 bases and J by 4 bases, with 16 bases between. CDR3 sequence: CASCGGAGTGELFF. CDR3 DNA sequence: TGTGCCAGCTGTGGGGGGGCAGGCACCGGGGAGCTGTTTTTT.

This clonotype came up many times. The J gene is TRBJ1-4, the V gene TRBV5-1; TRBD1 is a possible D gene (5 bases). Trimming left V 1 base short and J 6 bases short, with 13 bases between. The germline V gene encodes CDR1 SGHRS and CDR2 YFSETQ. The CDR3 sequence is 15 residues long. The CDR3 DNA reads as TGCGCCAGCAGCTTGTGGGGGTATGGCTATGAAAAACTGTTTTTT. The encoded protein is CASSLWGYGYEKLFF.

Only a few counts were recorded for this clonotype. This rearrangement joins TRBV5-1 to TRBJ1-6, with TRBD1 as a possible D gene (5 bases). This CDR3 spans 15 amino acids. V lost 4 bases and J 0 bases, leaving 8 bases between the germline ends. Germline-derived CDR1 and CDR2 are SGHRS and YFSETQ. The CDR3 bases are TGCGCCAGCAGCCCAGGGTTCTCCTATAATTCACCCCTCCACTTT. It encodes CASSPGFSYNSPLHF.

Many counts were recorded for this clonotype. The V call is TRBV5-5, the J call TRBJ2-1; 8 bases fit TRBD1. This CDR3 region has 16 residues. After removal of 0 bases from V and 7 bases from J, the junction contained 9 bases not matched to a gene. Per the germline V gene, CDR1 is SGHKS and CDR2 is YYEKEE (reference sequence). The CDR3 loop reads CASSLAETGVRNEQFF. DNA of the CDR3: TGTGCCAGCAGCTTGGCCGAGACAGGGGTCCGGAATGAGCAGTTCTTC.

This clonotype was seen ten or more times. This chain uses TRBV25-1 with TRBJ1-5; maybe TRBD1 (5 bases). The V gene's germline CDR1 is MGHDK and CDR2 SYGVNS. V was clipped by 0 bases and J by 5 bases, with 11 bases between them. This CDR3 is built from 15 residues. The CDR3 coding sequence is TGTGCCAGCAGTGAATATCCCCGGGGGGATCAGCCCCAGCATTTT. It specifies CASSEYPRGDQPQHF.

This clonotype was observed at least ten times. The J gene is TRBJ2-4, the V gene TRBV20-1; TRBD2 matches 13 bases. Looked up from germline, CDR1 is DFQATT and CDR2 is SNEGSKA (reference sequence). The length of the CDR3 is 16 residues. Germline trimming cut 6 bases from V and 3 bases from J; bases unmatched to any gene: 8. The CDR3 spells CSATGTSGEGKNIQYF. The CDR3 DNA follows: TGCAGTGCAACCGGGACTAGCGGGGAGGGCAAAAACATTCAGTACTTC.

The sample holds many counts of this clonotype. The V call is TRBV24-1, the J call TRBJ2-7; 11 nucleotides match TRBD1. V trimming: 5 bases; J trimming: 7 bases; junction bases outside the gene matches: 9. CDR3 length: 15 amino acids. Germline V gene data show CDR1 as KGHDR and CDR2 as SFDVKD. This chain's CDR3 is CATSVGTGGPREQYF. As DNA, the CDR3 is TGTGCCACCAGTGTGGGGACAGGGGGTCCCCGGGAGCAGTACTTC.

This clonotype has only one observation. The chain has TRBV18 and TRBJ2-1, with TRBD1 as a possible D gene (6 bases). The germline gives CDR1 KGHSH, CDR2 LQKENI. This CDR3 comprises 15 residues. V lost 3 bases and J 9 bases, leaving 18 bases between the germline ends. The CDR3 nucleotides read TGTGCCAGCTCACCGCGCCTAGGACAGTCTGGTGAGCAGTTCTTC. It yields the protein CASSPRLGQSGEQFF.

The sample holds many counts of this clonotype. The V gene is TRBV5-1, the J gene TRBJ2-1; the D gene is possibly TRBD1 (5 bases). The CDR3 has 15 residues. Germline values: CDR1 SGHRS, CDR2 YFSETQ. The ends were cut back, 0 bases at V and 2 bases at J, with 9 bases in the middle. For the CDR3, the DNA is TGCGCCAGCAGCTTGGGTGGGGCGACCTACAATGAGCAGTTCTTC. Protein product: CASSLGGATYNEQFF.

This clonotype was seen at least ten times. The V call is TRBV5-1, the J call TRBJ2-3; D is uncertain. This CDR3 has 14 amino acids. Germline CDR1 SGHRS, CDR2 YFSETQ. Trimming removed 3 bases from V and 0 bases from J, with 8 bases in between. In nucleotides, the CDR3 is TGCGCCAGCAGCTACGGATCCAGCACAGATACGCAGTATTTT. It translates to CASSYGSSTDTQYF.

This clonotype was recorded many times. CDR3 amino acids: CASSSSFPGNTIYF. CDR3 in DNA: TGTGCCAGCAGCTCCAGTTTCCCTGGAAACACCATATATTTT. The chain has TRBV7-9 and TRBJ1-3; D is uncertain. This CDR3 spans 14 amino acids. Per germline, CDR1 SEHNR and CDR2 FQNEAQ (reference sequence). With 4 bases removed from V and 2 bases from J, the gap between germline ends came to 9 bases.

At least ten counts were recorded for this clonotype. The chain carries TRBV9 and TRBJ1-5, with D tentatively TRBD1 (5 bases). Germline CDR1 SGDLS, CDR2 YYNGEE. V gave up 3 bases and J gave up 2 bases, with 12 bases separating them. CDR3 length equals 15 residues. The DNA for the CDR3 is TGTGCCAGCAGCGCCCATGGGGGAGGCAATCAGCCCCAGCATTTT. It specifies CASSAHGGGNQPQHF.

In its sample, this clonotype was seen many times. The chain employs TRBV12-3 or TRBV12-4 and TRBJ2-2; TRBD2 matches 12 bases. The V segment lost 5 bases and the J segment 2 bases; nucleotides outside the gene matches: 6. The CDR3 loop spans 17 amino acids. As DNA, the CDR3 is TGTGCCAGCAGTCAGACTAGCGGGGGTGTAAACACCGGGGAGCTGTTTTTT. This gives the protein CASSQTSGGVNTGELFF.

This clonotype showed up many times. V is TRBV20-1 and J is TRBJ2-7, with D hard to call. Germline CDR1 and CDR2: DFQATT and SNEGSKA (reference sequence). The CDR3 covers 13 residues. Trimming removed 1 base from V and 1 base from J, with 8 bases in between. CDR3 coding DNA: TGCAGTGCTAGAGCTGAAAATTCCTACGAGCAGTACTTC. It encodes CSARAENSYEQYF.

This clonotype was detected many times. The chain recombines TRBV10-2 with TRBJ2-7; the D gene is possibly TRBD1 (6 bases). Trimming removed 8 bases at V and 5 bases at J, with 19 bases between. This CDR3 is 14 amino acids long. Per the germline V gene, CDR1 is WSHSY and CDR2 is SAAADI. CDR3 sequence: CASLSPGVGHEQYF. DNA of the CDR3: TGCGCCAGCCTTAGTCCAGGGGTAGGCCACGAGCAGTACTTC.

This clonotype was seen at least ten times. This chain links TRBV12-3 or TRBV12-4 with TRBJ2-3; D is undetermined. CDR3 length equals 14 residues. The germline V and J ends were trimmed by 2 bases and 5 bases, with 11 bases remaining between them. CDR3 nucleotides: TGTGCCAGCAGTTTATCTATGGGGTTAGATACGCAGTATTTT. This sequence encodes CASSLSMGLDTQYF.

This clonotype was detected many times. V and J are TRBV29-1 and TRBJ2-7, with 7 bases identical to TRBD1. Germline V gene lookup returns CDR1 SQVTM and CDR2 ANQGSEA. J was trimmed by 6 bases and V by 6 bases; bases with no gene match: 8. The CDR3 covers 12 residues. CDR3 protein: CSVRDRAAEQYF. The CDR3 DNA reads TGCAGCGTCAGAGACAGGGCAGCCGAGCAGTACTTC.

The table lists this clonotype with many counts. The rearrangement joins TRBV6-6 to TRBJ1-1; D is perhaps TRBD1 (6 bases). Germline V gene lookup returns CDR1 MNHNY and CDR2 SVGAGI (reference sequence). Trimming shortened V by 4 bases and J by 1 base, and 10 bases separated the two germline ends. The CDR3 runs 14 residues. The CDR3 loop is CASSSTQGNTEAFF. The CDR3 nucleotides are TGTGCCAGCAGTTCCACACAGGGGAACACTGAAGCTTTCTTT.

V gene TRBV11-2 combines with J gene TRBJ2-1, with TRBD1 matching over 9 bases. The CDR3 extends over 16 amino acids. Trimming cost V 0 bases and J 4 bases; bases outside gene matches: 4. Germline values: CDR1 SGHAT, CDR2 FQNNGV. CDR3 coding DNA: TGTGCCAGCAGCTTAGAAATGGGGACAGGGTACAATGAGCAGTTCTTC. Translation: CASSLEMGTGYNEQFF.

This clonotype appeared a few times. This rearrangement joins TRBV10-3 to TRBJ2-7, with D perhaps TRBD1 (6 bases). This CDR3 has 16 residues. CDR1 ENHRY and CDR2 SYGVKD come from the germline V gene. V lost 2 bases and J 2 bases, leaving 16 bases between the germline ends. The CDR3, as DNA: TGTGCCATCAGTGAGACCGGGACATTGGTGACCTACGAGCAGTACTTC. Protein: CAISETGTLVTYEQYF.